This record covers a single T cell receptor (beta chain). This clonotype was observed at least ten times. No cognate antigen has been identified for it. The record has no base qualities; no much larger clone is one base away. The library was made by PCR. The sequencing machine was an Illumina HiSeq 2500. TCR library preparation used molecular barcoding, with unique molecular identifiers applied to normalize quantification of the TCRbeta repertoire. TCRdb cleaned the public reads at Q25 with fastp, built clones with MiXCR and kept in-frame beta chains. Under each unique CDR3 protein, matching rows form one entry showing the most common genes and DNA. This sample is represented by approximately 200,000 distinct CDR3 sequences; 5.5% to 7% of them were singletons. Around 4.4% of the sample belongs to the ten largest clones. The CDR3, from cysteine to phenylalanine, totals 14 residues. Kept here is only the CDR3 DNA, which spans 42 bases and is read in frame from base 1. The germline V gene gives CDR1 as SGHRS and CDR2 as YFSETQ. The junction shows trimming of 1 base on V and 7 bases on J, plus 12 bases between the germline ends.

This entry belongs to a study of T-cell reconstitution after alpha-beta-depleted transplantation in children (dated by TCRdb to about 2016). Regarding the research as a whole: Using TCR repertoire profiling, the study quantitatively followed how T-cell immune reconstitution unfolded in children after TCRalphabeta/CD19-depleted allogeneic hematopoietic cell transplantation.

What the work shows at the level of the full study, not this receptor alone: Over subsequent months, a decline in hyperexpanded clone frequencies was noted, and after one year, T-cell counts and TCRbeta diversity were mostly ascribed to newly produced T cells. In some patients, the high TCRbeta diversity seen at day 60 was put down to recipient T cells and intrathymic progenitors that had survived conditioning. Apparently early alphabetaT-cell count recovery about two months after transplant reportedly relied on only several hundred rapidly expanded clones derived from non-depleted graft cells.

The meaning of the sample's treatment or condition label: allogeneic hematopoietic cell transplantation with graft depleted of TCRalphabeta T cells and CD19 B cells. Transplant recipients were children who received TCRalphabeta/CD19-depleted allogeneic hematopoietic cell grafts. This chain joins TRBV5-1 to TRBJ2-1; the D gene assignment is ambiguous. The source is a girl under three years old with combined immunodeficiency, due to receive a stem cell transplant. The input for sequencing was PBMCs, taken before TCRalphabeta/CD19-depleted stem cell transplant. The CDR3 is CASSLFRPINEQFF. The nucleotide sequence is TGCGCCAGCAGCTTGTTCAGGCCCATAAATGAGCAGTTCTTC.